This TCR beta chain stems from a study of blood T cell repertoires in COVID-19. At the level of the study: Researchers got acute and convalescent COVID-19 samples from the United States, Italy and Spain.

In the original processing: Using reference gene primer amplification, nucleated cell counts were estimated. Profiling relied on immunoSEQ multiplex PCR, and the TCRdb table lists in-frame clones only, not all of them. V, J and clone size are taken as reported in that table, and D and trimming were inferred from the DNA itself. The sample records about 160,000 clones, about three quarters being singletons. CDR3 length equals 16 residues. Trimming took 6 bases from V and 1 from J; bases not matched to a gene: 8. Per the germline V gene, CDR1 is SEHNR and CDR2 is FQNEAQ (reference sequence). The sequencing input was peripheral blood. The chain combines TRBV7-9 with TRBJ2-7; 11 positions match TRBD2. This sequence originates from a man aged 70 or older with acute or convalescent COVID-19. CDR3 nucleotides: TGTGCCAGCAGTCCTCCCGGGACTAGCGGATCCTACGAGCAGTACTTC. Its translation is CASSPPGTSGSYEQYF.